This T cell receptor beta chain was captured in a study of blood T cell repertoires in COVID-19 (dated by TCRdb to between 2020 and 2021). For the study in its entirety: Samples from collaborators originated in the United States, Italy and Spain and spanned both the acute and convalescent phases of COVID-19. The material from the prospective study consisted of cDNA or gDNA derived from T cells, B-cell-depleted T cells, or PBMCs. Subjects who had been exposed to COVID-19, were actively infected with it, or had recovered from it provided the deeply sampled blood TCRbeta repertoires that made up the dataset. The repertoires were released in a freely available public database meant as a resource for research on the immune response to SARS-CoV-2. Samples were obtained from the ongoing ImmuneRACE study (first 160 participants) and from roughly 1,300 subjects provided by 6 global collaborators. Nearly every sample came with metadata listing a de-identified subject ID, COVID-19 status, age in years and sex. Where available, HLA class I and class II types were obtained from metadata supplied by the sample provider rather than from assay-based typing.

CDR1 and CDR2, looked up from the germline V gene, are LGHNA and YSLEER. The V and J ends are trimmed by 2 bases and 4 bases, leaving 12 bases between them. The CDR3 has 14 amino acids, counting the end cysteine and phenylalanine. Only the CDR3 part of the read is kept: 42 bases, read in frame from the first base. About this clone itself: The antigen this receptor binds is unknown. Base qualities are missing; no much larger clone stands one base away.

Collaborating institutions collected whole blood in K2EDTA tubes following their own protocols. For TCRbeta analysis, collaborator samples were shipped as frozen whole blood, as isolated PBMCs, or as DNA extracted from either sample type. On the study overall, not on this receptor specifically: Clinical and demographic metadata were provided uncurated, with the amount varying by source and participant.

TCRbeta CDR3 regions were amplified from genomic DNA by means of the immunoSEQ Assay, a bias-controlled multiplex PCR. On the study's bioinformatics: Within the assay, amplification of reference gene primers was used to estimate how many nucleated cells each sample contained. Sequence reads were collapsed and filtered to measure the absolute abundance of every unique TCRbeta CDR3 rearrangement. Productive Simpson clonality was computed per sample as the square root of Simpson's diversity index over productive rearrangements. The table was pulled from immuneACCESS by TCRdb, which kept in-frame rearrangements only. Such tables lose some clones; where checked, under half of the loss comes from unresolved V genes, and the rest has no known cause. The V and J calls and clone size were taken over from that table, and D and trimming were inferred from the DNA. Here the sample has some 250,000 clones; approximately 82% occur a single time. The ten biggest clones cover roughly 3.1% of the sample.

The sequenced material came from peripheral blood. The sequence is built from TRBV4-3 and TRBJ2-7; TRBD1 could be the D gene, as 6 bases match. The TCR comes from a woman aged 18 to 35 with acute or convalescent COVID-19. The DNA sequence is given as TGCGCCAGCAGCCAACTGACAGGAGTATACGAGCAGTACTTC. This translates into CASSQLTGVYEQYF.